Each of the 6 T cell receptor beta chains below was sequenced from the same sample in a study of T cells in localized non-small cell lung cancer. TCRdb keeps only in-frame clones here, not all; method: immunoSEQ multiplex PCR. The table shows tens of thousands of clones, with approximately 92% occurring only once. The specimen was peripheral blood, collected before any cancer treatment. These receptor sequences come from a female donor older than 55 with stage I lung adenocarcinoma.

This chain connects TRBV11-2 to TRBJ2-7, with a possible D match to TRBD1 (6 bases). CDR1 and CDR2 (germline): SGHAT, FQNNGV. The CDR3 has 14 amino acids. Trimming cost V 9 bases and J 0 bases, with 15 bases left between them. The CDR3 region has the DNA TGTGCCAGTACCGGGACATCGAGCTCCTACGAGCAGTACTTC. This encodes CASTGTSSSYEQYF.

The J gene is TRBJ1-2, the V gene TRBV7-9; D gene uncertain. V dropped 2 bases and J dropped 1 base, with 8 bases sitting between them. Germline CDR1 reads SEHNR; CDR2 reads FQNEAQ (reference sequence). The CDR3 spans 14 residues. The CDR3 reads CASSLSRLNYGYTF. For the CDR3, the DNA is TGTGCCAGCAGCTTATCTCGGCTTAACTATGGCTACACCTTC.

The CDR3 is CASTKGAGAKNIQYF. The CDR3 bases are TGTGCCAGCACCAAGGGGGCTGGGGCCAAAAACATTCAGTACTTC. This rearrangement joins TRBV6-1 to TRBJ2-4; 7 bases match TRBD1. The CDR3 has 15 residues. Losses at the gene ends were 7 bases for V and 1 base for J; bases not matched to a gene: 7. Germline V gene lookup returns CDR1 MNHNS and CDR2 SASEGT.

CDR3 bases: TGTGCCAGCAGCCCTAGGAGGGGGTACAATGAGCAGTTCTTC. Its translation is CASSPRRGYNEQFF. This chain links TRBV5-4 with TRBJ2-1; tentatively, D is TRBD1 or TRBD2 (6 bases each). Deletions cut 4 bases from V and 4 bases from J, with 12 bases between. CDR3 length: 14 residues. Germline V CDR1 and CDR2: SGHNT, YYREEE (reference sequence).

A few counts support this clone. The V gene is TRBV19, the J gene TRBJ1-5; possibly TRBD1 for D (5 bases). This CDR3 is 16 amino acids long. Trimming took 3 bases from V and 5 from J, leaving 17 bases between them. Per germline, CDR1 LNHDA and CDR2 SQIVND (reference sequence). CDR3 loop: CASSIAGVRGDQPQHF. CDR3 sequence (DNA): TGTGCCAGTAGTATCGCCGGAGTCCGGGGGGATCAGCCCCAGCATTTT.

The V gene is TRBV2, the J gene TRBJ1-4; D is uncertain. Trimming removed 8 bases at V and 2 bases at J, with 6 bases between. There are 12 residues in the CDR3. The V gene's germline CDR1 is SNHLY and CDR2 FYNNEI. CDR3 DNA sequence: TGTGCCAGCCGAGCGACTAATGAAAAACTGTTTTTT. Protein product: CASRATNEKLFF.